This TCR beta chain was documented in a study of blood T cells in healthy people across ages. Study outcomes and limitations: Both naive CD4+ cell counts and diversity were greater in long-lived donors than in aged donors.

With a J-beta primer mix and a sample-barcoded 5' primer, a second PCR ran roughly 6 to 11 cycles. TCRdb independently ran MiXCR on the 5' RACE reads; one entry per CDR3 protein. The sample lists about 1.1 million distinct CDR3 sequences; more than 30% were seen once. V lost 6 bases, J lost 2 bases, and 16 bases lay in between. CDR1 and CDR2 from the germline V gene are MNHEY and SVGAGI. The CDR3 extends over 15 amino acids. For this clonotype: Its antigen is still unknown.

The rearrangement links TRBV6-5 to TRBJ1-1; tentative D call: TRBD1 (6 bases). This receptor was taken from a man in his late teens or twenties in good health. The sequencing sample was made of blood. CDR3 loop: CASRTRGWENTEAFF. The CDR3, as DNA: TGTGCCAGCAGAACGAGGGGGTGGGAAAACACTGAAGCTTTCTTT.